The 31 T cell receptor beta chains in this list originate from one sample, sequenced in a study of beta chain features in type 1 diabetes. All of the isolated RNA was reverse transcribed, so expressed TCRB transcripts were sequenced. TCRdb's copy holds only in-frame clones and misses some; the assay was immunoSEQ multiplex PCR. Of about 360,000 clones in the sample, around 13% are singletons; the top ten hold around 0.015%. Sequencing was performed on naive CD4+ T cells from blood. These receptors were collected from a man younger than 35 in good health.

This clone appeared a few times. J is TRBJ1-4 and V is TRBV10-3; D possibly corresponds to TRBD1 (5 bases). Germline CDR1 and CDR2: ENHRY and SYGVKD. The CDR3 sequence is 15 residues long. Trimming cost V 3 bases and J 8 bases, with 16 bases left between them. The CDR3 loop is CAISDSTGLREKLFF. CDR3 coding DNA: TGTGCCATCAGTGACTCCACAGGCTTGCGAGAAAAACTGTTTTTT.

A few counts support this clone. The chain is built from TRBV11-2 and TRBJ2-2; perhaps TRBD1 as D (5 bases). The germline V gene encodes CDR1 SGHAT and CDR2 FQNNGV. The CDR3 extends over 15 amino acids. Trimming took 1 base from V and 0 from J, leaving 6 bases between them. The CDR3 coding sequence is TGTGCCAGCAGCTTAGGCAGGGCGAACACCGGGGAGCTGTTTTTT. Protein sequence: CASSLGRANTGELFF.

This clone has at least ten counts. The genes are TRBV28 and TRBJ2-1, with TRBD2 identical over 9 bases. CDR1 MDHEN and CDR2 SYDVKM come from the germline V gene. J was trimmed by 1 base and V by 6 bases; bases with no gene match: 7. The CDR3 sequence is 16 residues long. The CDR3: CASSTTSGPSYNEQFF. CDR3 sequence (DNA): TGTGCCAGCAGCACGACTAGCGGACCTTCCTACAATGAGCAGTTCTTC. Full variable domain (outside the CDR3, taken from reference TRBV28 and TRBJ2-1): DVKVTQSSRYLVKRTGEKVFLECVQDMDHENMFWYRQDPGLGLRLIYFSYDVKMKEKGDIPEGYSVSREKKERFSLILESASTNQTSMYLCASSTTSGPSYNEQFFGPGTRLTVL.

This chain joins TRBV2 and TRBJ1-5; no definite D call. CDR1 and CDR2 (germline): SNHLY, FYNNEI. With 3 bases removed from V and 8 bases from J, the gap between germline ends came to 17 bases. The CDR3 length is 15 residues. The CDR3 loop reads CASSDGAGSREPQHF. The CDR3 DNA is TGTGCCAGCAGTGACGGAGCGGGGTCGAGGGAGCCCCAGCATTTT. Filled out from reference TRBV2 and TRBJ1-5, the complete variable domain reads EPEVTQTPSHQVTQMGQEVILRCVPISNHLYFYWYRQILGQKVEFLVSFYNNEISEKSEIFDDQFSVERPDGSNFTLKIRSTKLEDSAMYFCASSDGAGSREPQHFGDGTRLSIL.

This clone has a handful of counts. The chain joins TRBV6-6 to TRBJ2-1; possibly TRBD1 for D (7 bases). This CDR3 comprises 14 residues. Trimming took off 5 bases at V and 12 bases at J, with 20 bases between the two ends. Germline V gene data show CDR1 as MNHNY and CDR2 as SVGAGI (reference sequence). Here the CDR3 reads CASSPEGAYGGQFF. CDR3 bases: TGTGCCAGCAGTCCCGAGGGGGCTTACGGGGGGCAGTTCTTC.

V and J are TRBV2 and TRBJ2-7; 9 bases are a match to TRBD1. Germline CDR1 is SNHLY and CDR2 is FYNNEI. V dropped 6 bases and J dropped 3; count of bases not matched to a gene: 6. The CDR3 is 14 residues long. CDR3 amino acids: CASSQRTGVYEQYF. CDR3 sequence (DNA): TGTGCCAGCAGCCAGCGGACAGGGGTCTACGAGCAGTACTTC.

The CDR3 loop reads CASSFLDRGTLNTEAFF. In DNA form, the CDR3 reads TGTGCCAGCAGCTTCCTAGACAGGGGAACACTCAACACTGAAGCTTTCTTT. This rearrangement joins TRBV14 to TRBJ1-1; 8 bases fit TRBD1. The CDR3 sequence is 17 residues long. Per the germline V gene, CDR1 is SGHDN and CDR2 is FVKESK. V was clipped by 5 bases and J by 2 bases; unmatched bases: 13.

The rearrangement links TRBV28 to TRBJ1-5; 7 bases are shared with TRBD1. Trimming at V came to 3 bases and at J to 4 bases, leaving 6 bases not matched to a gene. This CDR3 region has 15 residues. The V gene's germline CDR1 is MDHEN and CDR2 SYDVKM. The CDR3: CASSFGWTGNQPQHF. The CDR3, as DNA: TGTGCCAGCAGTTTTGGCTGGACAGGTAATCAGCCCCAGCATTTT.

V usage is TRBV30 and J usage is TRBJ1-6; perhaps TRBD1 as D (6 bases). Looked up from germline, CDR1 is GTSNPN and CDR2 is SVGIG (reference sequence). V was cut by 1 base and J by 8 bases, with 24 bases left in between. The CDR3 is 18 residues long. CDR3 in DNA: TGTGCCTGGAGTGACTATAGTCGAACAGGGACATTCGATTCACCCCTCCACTTT. Its translation: CAWSDYSRTGTFDSPLHF.

This chain uses TRBV6-6 with TRBJ2-2; 10 positions agree with TRBD2. This CDR3 spans 14 amino acids. V lost 10 bases and J lost 6; bases outside the gene matches: 8. CDR1 and CDR2 (germline): MNHNY, SVGAGI (reference sequence). DNA for the CDR3: TGTGCCACCCAGGGACTAGCGATGGCCGGGGAGCTGTTTTTT. It encodes CATQGLAMAGELFF.

This clone was seen only a few times. This chain uses TRBV11-2 with TRBJ2-2; TRBD2 aligns across 8 bases. The CDR3 length is 17 residues. Germline V gives CDR1 SGHAT, CDR2 FQNNGV. V lost 0 bases to trimming and J lost 0 bases; unmatched junction nucleotides: 3. The CDR3 DNA reads as TGTGCCAGCAGCTTAGACTCGGGGGGGGCGAACACCGGGGAGCTGTTTTTT. It is translated as CASSLDSGGANTGELFF.

The gene calls are TRBV9 and TRBJ2-1; 9 bases fit TRBD2. V shed 1 base, J shed 3 bases, and the junction held 5 bases outside the gene matches. The CDR3 is 16 residues long. Per the germline V gene, CDR1 is SGDLS and CDR2 is YYNGEE. The CDR3 is CASSVQASGDYNEQFF. The CDR3 nucleotides are TGTGCCAGCAGCGTACAGGCTAGCGGGGACTACAATGAGCAGTTCTTC.

This rearrangement joins TRBV4-2 to TRBJ1-2; no clear D gene. The CDR3 loop spans 14 amino acids. Germline assignment: CDR1 LGHNA and CDR2 YNFKEQ. V was trimmed by 1 base and J by 1 base, leaving 7 bases between them. CDR3 protein: CASSQVRDNYGYTF. The DNA for the CDR3 is TGTGCCAGCAGCCAAGTGAGGGATAACTATGGCTACACCTTC.

The rearrangement links TRBV7-9 to TRBJ2-7, with 7 bases aligning to TRBD1. V shed 3 bases, J shed 9 bases, and the junction held 8 bases outside the gene matches. The CDR3 consists of 13 residues. Germline CDR1 SEHNR, CDR2 FQNEAQ (reference sequence). The CDR3 is CASSFDRVNGQYF. The CDR3 DNA reads as TGTGCCAGCAGCTTTGACAGGGTTAATGGGCAGTACTTC.

This clone was found a few times. This rearrangement joins TRBV2 to TRBJ1-5, with unresolved D. Trimming cost V 4 bases and J 0 bases, with 19 bases left between them. The germline V gene has CDR1 SNHLY and CDR2 FYNNEI. The CDR3 totals 18 residues. CDR3 coding DNA: TGTGCCAGCAGTGGAAACACGTTTCGGCACTATAGCAATCAGCCCCAGCATTTT. Translating it yields CASSGNTFRHYSNQPQHF.

V gene TRBV7-2 combines with J gene TRBJ1-2; D gene uncertain. This CDR3 contains 13 residues. V lost 5 bases to trimming and J lost 8 bases, with 15 bases between them. Germline V CDR1 and CDR2: SGHTA, FQGNSA. CDR3 sequence reads: CASSADSTRGYTF. The CDR3 DNA follows: TGTGCCAGCAGCGCGGACTCGACGAGGGGCTACACCTTC.

This chain connects TRBV7-9 to TRBJ2-5, with D perhaps matching TRBD2 (6 bases). Germline-derived CDR1 and CDR2 are SEHNR and FQNEAQ (reference sequence). The germline V and J ends were trimmed by 5 bases and 1 base, with 11 bases remaining between them. The CDR3 is made up of 14 amino acids. The chain's CDR3 is CASSPSGLQETQYF. The CDR3 bases are TGTGCCAGCAGCCCCTCGGGACTCCAAGAGACCCAGTACTTC.

This clone was seen only a few times. The J gene is TRBJ1-1, the V gene TRBV7-8; D ambiguous. The length of the CDR3 is 15 residues. CDR1 is SGHVS, CDR2 FQNEAQ, per germline. Between the trimmed V and J ends, which lost 4 bases and 0 bases, there was a span of 12 bases. This CDR3 reads CASSSNSHLNTEAFF. The CDR3 coding sequence is TGTGCCAGCAGCTCAAACAGCCATCTGAACACTGAAGCTTTCTTT.

V gene TRBV28 combines with J gene TRBJ2-3; D might be TRBD1 (6 bases). The CDR3 runs to 15 residues. Trimming pared 8 bases from V and 4 bases from J, leaving 19 bases between. Germline values: CDR1 MDHEN, CDR2 SYDVKM. The CDR3 nucleotides are TGTGCCAGCGGAATACAGGGAGAGGGCTCAGATACGCAGTATTTT. This gives the protein CASGIQGEGSDTQYF.

The rearrangement joins TRBV30 to TRBJ1-6; D is possibly TRBD1 (5 bases). Looked up from germline, CDR1 is GTSNPN and CDR2 is SVGIG (reference sequence). V gave up 1 base and J gave up 10 bases, with 11 bases separating them. There are 13 residues in the CDR3. CDR3 bases: TGTGCCTGGAGTGAAGTACAGGTATCACCCCTCCACTTT. Amino acid sequence: CAWSEVQVSPLHF.

The sample holds a few counts of this clone. The chain recombines TRBV29-1 with TRBJ1-2; D unclear. CDR3 length: 15 residues. Germline V gene sequence: CDR1 SQVTM, CDR2 ANQGSEA. Trimming removed 7 bases from V and 4 bases from J, with 22 bases in between. CDR3 DNA: TGCAGCGCCCGCCAGACGGTAGCTAGACCCTATGGCTACACCTTC. It yields the protein CSARQTVARPYGYTF.

The chain carries TRBV5-5 and TRBJ1-1; no definite D call. CDR1 SGHKS and CDR2 YYEKEE come from the germline V gene (reference sequence). This CDR3 spans 13 amino acids. With 1 base removed from V and 3 bases from J, the gap between germline ends came to 7 bases. CDR3 bases: TGTGCCAGCAGCTTGTTAAGCGACACTGAAGCTTTCTTT. Its translation is CASSLLSDTEAFF.

The rearrangement joins TRBV4-3 to TRBJ2-7; D might be TRBD1 (5 bases). Per the germline V gene, CDR1 is LGHNA and CDR2 is YSLEER. There are 14 residues in the CDR3. V lost 4 bases to trimming and J lost 2 bases, with 12 bases between them. CDR3 loop: CASSPSGQAYEQYF. The CDR3 region has the DNA TGCGCCAGCAGCCCAAGTGGACAAGCCTACGAGCAGTACTTC.

This clone was detected a few times. The rearrangement joins TRBV7-6 to TRBJ1-5; 9 bases align to TRBD1. The CDR3 runs 14 residues. V lost 5 bases, J lost 4 bases, and 3 bases stayed unmatched. Germline CDR1 is SGHVS and CDR2 is FNYEAQ. CDR3 protein: CASSPGQGNQPQHF. The DNA of the CDR3 is TGTGCCAGCAGCCCGGGACAGGGAAATCAGCCCCAGCATTTT.

This clone was seen a handful of times. This sequence joins TRBV5-1 and TRBJ2-7; D gene uncertain. The germline V gene encodes CDR1 SGHRS and CDR2 YFSETQ. The CDR3 is 11 residues long. The V and J ends lost 4 bases and 2 bases respectively, with 4 bases between them. The CDR3 coding sequence is TGCGCCAGCAGCATTACCTACGAGCAGTACTTC. Protein: CASSITYEQYF.

This sequence joins TRBV5-1 and TRBJ2-1; 10 nucleotides line up with TRBD2. The junction had 6 bases not matched to a gene; V was cut back by 5 bases and J by 4 bases. CDR1 SGHRS and CDR2 YFSETQ come from the germline V gene. The CDR3 contains 15 residues. CDR3 residues: CASSQGLATYNEQFF. The CDR3 bases are TGCGCCAGCAGTCAGGGACTAGCGACGTACAATGAGCAGTTCTTC. Drawing the rest from reference TRBV5-1 and TRBJ2-1, the complete variable domain is KAGVTQTPRYLIKTRGQQVTLSCSPISGHRSVSWYQQTPGQGLQFLFEYFSETQRNKGNFPGRFSGRQFSNSRSEMNVSTLELGDSALYLCASSQGLATYNEQFFGPGTRLTVL.

This clone was found many times. This chain connects TRBV4-3 to TRBJ2-3; D remains unclear. Germline V gene data show CDR1 as LGHNA and CDR2 as YSLEER. The CDR3 runs 15 residues. The V end was cut by 3 bases, the J end by 0 bases, with 10 bases between. CDR3 amino acids: CASSHIFTSTDTQYF. In DNA, the CDR3 is TGCGCCAGCAGCCATATCTTTACTAGCACAGATACGCAGTATTTT.

This clone was seen more than once but under ten times. The chain carries TRBV6-4 and TRBJ1-5; D is unclear. There are 13 residues in the CDR3. Germline lookup yields CDR1 MRHNA and CDR2 SNTAGT. Trimming removed 8 bases at V and 7 bases at J, with 15 bases between. The CDR3 nucleotides read TGTGCCAGCGGGCGGGAAGTGGGCCAGCCCCAGCATTTT. The encoded protein is CASGREVGQPQHF.

The V and J genes are TRBV11-3 and TRBJ2-5, with D perhaps TRBD2 (5 bases). This CDR3 spans 15 amino acids. In germline, CDR1 is SGHNT, CDR2 YENEEA. Trimming pared 1 base from V and 2 bases from J, leaving 11 bases between. The CDR3 spells CASSLGPSPQETQYF. CDR3 in DNA: TGTGCCAGCAGCTTAGGGCCTAGCCCGCAAGAGACCCAGTACTTC.

This clone was seen more than once but under ten times. This CDR3 reads CASSPPTQGRNQPQHF. The CDR3 coding sequence is TGTGCCAGCTCACCACCGACACAGGGGAGAAATCAGCCCCAGCATTTT. This sequence joins TRBV18 and TRBJ1-5; TRBD1 agrees at 7 bases. Germline CDR1 KGHSH, CDR2 LQKENI. CDR3 size: 16 residues. V gave up 0 bases and J gave up 4 bases; unmatched junction bases: 6. Complete variable domain (other parts from reference TRBV18 and TRBJ1-5): NAGVMQNPRHLVRRRGQEARLRCSPMKGHSHVYWYRQLPEEGLKFMVYLQKENIIDESGMPKERFSAEFPKEGPSILRIQQVVRGDSAAYFCASSPPTQGRNQPQHFGDGTRLSIL.

V gene TRBV28 combines with J gene TRBJ2-7, with 14 bases lining up with TRBD2. V gave up 5 bases and J gave up 5 bases; unmatched junction bases: 17. The CDR3 spans 19 residues. Germline V lookup: CDR1 MDHEN, CDR2 SYDVKM. The CDR3 sequence: CASSPLPGLAGEWVNEQYF. The DNA of the CDR3 is TGTGCCAGCAGTCCTCTTCCGGGACTAGCGGGAGAGTGGGTCAACGAGCAGTACTTC.